The entry that follows covers one T cell receptor (beta chain) sequence. Using immunoSEQ multiplex PCR, the repertoire was profiled, and TCRdb retains in-frame clones only, with some absent. The sample carries about 170,000 clones, around 86% recorded once. This sample stems from a study of blood T cell repertoires in COVID-19. Study at large: In each case, the material was cDNA or gDNA derived from T cells, B-cell-depleted T cells, or PBMCs.

CDR1 SGHAT and CDR2 FQNNGV come from the germline V gene. CDR3 length: 14 residues. V dropped 4 bases and J dropped 7 bases, with 16 bases sitting between them. Followed over time, Seattle patients had been enrolled while infection was active. The receptor was derived from an elderly woman with COVID-19, enrolled during active disease. V usage is TRBV11-2 and J usage is TRBJ1-1, with D possibly being TRBD1 (5 bases). The specimen sequenced was peripheral blood. The CDR3 coding sequence is TGTGCCAGCAGCTCGAAGACAGCACAGATTGAAGCTTTCTTT. It codes for CASSSKTAQIEAFF.